The sample holds many counts of the clone carrying this T cell receptor (beta chain). Its antigen is not identified. This beta chain is an off-target read within a library intended for alpha chains, so its frequency means little. The sample originates from a study of spatial heterogeneity in lung cancer. Study-level points and caveats: Higher tumor mutation counts went along with higher counts of expanded intratumoral alpha and beta TCRs.

TCRdb processed the 5' RACE reads anew with MiXCR; each CDR3 protein has one entry. The repertoire holds some 7,000 distinct CDR3 sequences, with roughly 14% as singletons. This CDR3 has 15 amino acids. Trimming took 5 bases from V and 5 from J, leaving 19 bases between them. Time point meaning: sample taken at primary tumor resection. The sample consisted of lung tumor tissue, taken at surgery. The sequence came from a male donor with early-stage non-small cell lung cancer. J is TRBJ2-7 and V is TRBV12-3 or TRBV12-4; weak D call: TRBD2 (5 bases). CDR3 sequence reads: CASSLDRGRINEQYF. CDR3 DNA sequence: TGTGCCAGCAGTCTGGATCGAGGGAGAATCAACGAGCAGTACTTC.